Following are 19 T cell receptor beta chains from one sample sequenced in a study of blood T cell repertoires in COVID-19. Clones were sequenced by immunoSEQ multiplex PCR, and TCRdb holds only the in-frame ones, with some missing. The sample carries over 10,000 clones, around 80% recorded once. The material sequenced was peripheral blood. The receptors come from a human donor in a cohort sampled during active COVID-19.

The genes are TRBV7-2 and TRBJ1-1; D ambiguous. This CDR3 region has 14 residues. V lost 1 base and J 4 bases, leaving 10 bases between the germline ends. Germline V gene data show CDR1 as SGHTA and CDR2 as FQGNSA. The DNA for the CDR3 is TGTGCCAGCAGCTTAGAAAGATCCGGCACTGAAGCTTTCTTT. Translating gives CASSLERSGTEAFF.

The rearrangement joins TRBV18 to TRBJ1-1; perhaps TRBD1 as D (5 bases). The CDR3 spans 14 residues. Trimming shortened V by 3 bases and J by 5 bases, and 13 bases separated the two germline ends. Germline V CDR1 and CDR2: KGHSH, LQKENI. The CDR3 DNA is TGTGCCAGCTCACCGCGGGACCTCCCTACTGAAGCTTTCTTT. It encodes CASSPRDLPTEAFF.

This clone was observed a few times. The chain joins TRBV10-3 to TRBJ1-4; possibly TRBD1 for D (5 bases). The germline V and J ends were trimmed by 6 bases and 5 bases, with 13 bases remaining between them. CDR3 length: 14 amino acids. CDR1 and CDR2 (germline): ENHRY, SYGVKD. As DNA, the CDR3 is TGTGCCATCAGGAGGGACGGGGGGAATGAAAAACTGTTTTTT. Protein sequence: CAIRRDGGNEKLFF.

The genes are TRBV19 and TRBJ1-5; TRBD1 aligns across 11 bases. The ends lost 5 bases at V and 6 bases at J; junction bases unmatched: 6. This CDR3 region has 15 residues. Germline V gene lookup returns CDR1 LNHDA and CDR2 SQIVND (reference sequence). CDR3 amino acids: CASSPRTGGVQPQHF. Here the CDR3 DNA reads TGTGCCAGTAGTCCTCGGACAGGGGGCGTTCAGCCCCAGCATTTT. The full variable domain, with the rest looked up from reference TRBV19 and TRBJ1-5, is DGGITQSPKYLFRKEGQNVTLSCEQNLNHDAMYWYRQDPGQGLRLIYYSQIVNDFQKGDIAEGYSVSREKKESFPLTVTSAQKNPTAFYLCASSPRTGGVQPQHFGDGTRLSIL.

This chain connects TRBV28 to TRBJ1-1; TRBD1 agrees at 8 bases. The CDR3 is 14 residues long. V lost 8 bases and J lost 3; bases outside the gene matches: 8. Germline V gene data show CDR1 as MDHEN and CDR2 as SYDVKM. The CDR3 loop is CASSVDRVDTEAFF. CDR3 nucleotides: TGTGCCAGCTCTGTGGACAGGGTGGACACTGAAGCTTTCTTT.

The chain employs TRBV7-9 and TRBJ1-6; 12 positions agree with TRBD1. Germline-derived CDR1 and CDR2 are SEHNR and FQNEAQ (reference sequence). The CDR3 is 17 residues long. With V trimmed by 3 bases and J by 3 bases, 3 bases remained unmatched. The DNA for the CDR3 is TGTGCCAGCAGCTTGGGGACAGGGGGCGTCTATAATTCACCCCTCCACTTT. Residues: CASSLGTGGVYNSPLHF.

The rearrangement uses TRBV9 and TRBJ2-1; 7 nucleotides align to TRBD1. The germline CDR1 and CDR2 sequences are SGDLS and YYNGEE. The CDR3 contains 13 residues. Trimming at V came to 3 bases and at J to 5 bases, leaving 2 bases not matched to a gene. The CDR3 here is CASSGTGDNEQFF. The CDR3 nucleotides read TGTGCCAGCAGCGGTACAGGGGACAATGAGCAGTTCTTC.

J is TRBJ2-2 and V is TRBV7-9; no definite D call. CDR1 is SEHNR, CDR2 FQNEAQ, per germline (reference sequence). V was shortened by 3 bases and J by 1 base, with 3 bases between the two germline ends. The CDR3 sequence is 13 residues long. CDR3 in DNA: TGTGCCAGCAGCTTCTGGAACACCGGGGAGCTGTTTTTT. Amino acid sequence: CASSFWNTGELFF.

This rearrangement joins TRBV20-1 to TRBJ2-5; possible D gene TRBD2, 6 bases. The germline V and J ends were trimmed by 6 bases and 2 bases, with 13 bases remaining between them. From germline, CDR1 is DFQATT and CDR2 SNEGSKA (reference sequence). There are 13 residues in the CDR3. The CDR3 DNA sequence: TGCAGTGCCAGTAGCGGAGAACAAGAGACCCAGTACTTC. Its translation is CSASSGEQETQYF.

The chain recombines TRBV11-2 with TRBJ1-3; the D gene is possibly TRBD1 (6 bases). Trimming removed 3 bases at V and 6 bases at J, with 12 bases between. The CDR3 runs 14 residues. CDR1 is SGHAT and CDR2 is FQNNGV in the germline V gene. The CDR3 sequence is CASSFQGSVNTIYF. The CDR3 nucleotides are TGTGCCAGCAGCTTCCAGGGGTCGGTAAACACCATATATTTT.

V usage is TRBV6-6 and J usage is TRBJ1-3; D remains ambiguous. This CDR3 is 16 amino acids long. V was cut by 3 bases and J by 0 bases, with 12 bases left in between. Germline V CDR1 and CDR2: MNHNY, SVGAGI (reference sequence). The CDR3 nucleotides are TGTGCCAGCAGTTATGTACAGCCGAGCTCTGGAAACACCATATATTTT. It is translated as CASSYVQPSSGNTIYF.

The chain joins TRBV4-1 to TRBJ1-2; D remains unclear. V was clipped by 6 bases and J by 4 bases, with 21 bases between them. Per germline, CDR1 MGHRA and CDR2 YSYEKL. The CDR3 loop spans 16 amino acids. CDR3 residues: CASRGNSGPIIYGYTF. The CDR3 DNA is TGCGCCAGCAGAGGAAACTCAGGCCCCATTATCTATGGCTACACCTTC.

The chain recombines TRBV3-1 (or the pseudogene TRBV3-2) with TRBJ2-1, with D maybe TRBD2 (6 bases). CDR1 is LGHDT, CDR2 YNNKEL, per germline (reference sequence). Trimming shortened V by 5 bases and J by 4 bases, and 15 bases separated the two germline ends. The CDR3 spans 15 residues. The CDR3 spells CASSLRRGDYNEQFF. CDR3 nucleotides: TGTGCCAGCAGCTTGCGGCGGGGAGATTACAATGAGCAGTTCTTC.

This chain links TRBV25-1 with TRBJ1-5; D gene ambiguous. The germline V gene has CDR1 MGHDK and CDR2 SYGVNS. There are 13 residues in the CDR3. Trimming removed 2 bases at V and 3 bases at J, with 5 bases between. CDR3 sequence: CASSEQYNQPQHF. The CDR3 region has the DNA TGTGCCAGCAGTGAACAGTACAATCAGCCCCAGCATTTT.

The chain links TRBV7-9 to TRBJ1-5, with 8 nucleotides matching TRBD1. The CDR3 has 13 amino acids. The ends lost 5 bases at V and 10 bases at J; junction bases unmatched: 7. Germline V gene lookup returns CDR1 SEHNR and CDR2 FQNEAQ (reference sequence). CDR3 sequence reads: CASSGQGSSPQHF. CDR3 nucleotides: TGTGCCAGCAGCGGACAGGGCAGTAGTCCCCAGCATTTT.

The chain joins TRBV18 to TRBJ1-2, with D unclear. The V end lost 2 bases, the J end lost 2 bases, and 9 bases lay between the germline ends. This CDR3 contains 14 residues. From germline, CDR1 is KGHSH and CDR2 LQKENI. The CDR3 is CASSPGQRNYGYTF. The CDR3 coding sequence is TGTGCCAGCTCACCAGGCCAGCGCAACTATGGCTACACCTTC. Full variable domain (remainder filled in from reference TRBV18 and TRBJ1-2): NAGVMQNPRHLVRRRGQEARLRCSPMKGHSHVYWYRQLPEEGLKFMVYLQKENIIDESGMPKERFSAEFPKEGPSILRIQQVVRGDSAAYFCASSPGQRNYGYTFGSGTRLTVV.

The chain couples TRBV7-6 to TRBJ1-1; D remains unclear. The V end lost 5 bases, the J end lost 8 bases, and 15 bases lay between the germline ends. The CDR3 length is 13 residues. Germline CDR1 reads SGHVS; CDR2 reads FNYEAQ. The CDR3 spells CASSALGSPEAFF. The DNA for the CDR3 is TGTGCCAGCAGCGCCCTTGGGAGCCCCGAAGCTTTCTTT. The full variable domain, in which reference TRBV7-6 and TRBJ1-1 provide the parts outside the CDR3, is GAGVSQSPRYKVTKRGQDVALRCDPISGHVSLYWYRQALGQGPEFLTYFNYEAQQDKSGLPNDRFSAERPEGSISTLTIQRTEQRDSAMYRCASSALGSPEAFFGQGTRLTVV.

This clone is termed medium-sized. The V and J genes are TRBV27 and TRBJ1-6; D remains ambiguous. Per germline, CDR1 MNHEY and CDR2 SMNVEV (reference sequence). The CDR3 is 17 residues long. Trimming removed 3 bases at V and 10 bases at J, with 22 bases between. The CDR3 nucleotides are TGTGCCAGCAGTTTTACCCTAACGGCGGGGTCGAGGTCACCCCTCCACTTT. The encoded protein is CASSFTLTAGSRSPLHF.

The chain links TRBV11-3 to TRBJ1-1, with D uncertain. The CDR3 is made up of 13 amino acids. Germline V gives CDR1 SGHNT, CDR2 YENEEA. V was trimmed by 2 bases and J by 8 bases, leaving 12 bases between them. DNA for the CDR3: TGTGCCAGCAGCTTAATGTCGGGTATGGAAGCTTTCTTT. Protein: CASSLMSGMEAFF.